This entry concerns a single T cell receptor beta chain. Antigen unknown. Trimming took off 0 bases at V and 0 bases at J, with 10 bases between the two ends. From germline, CDR1 is SGDLS and CDR2 YYNGEE. This CDR3 region has 16 residues. The sample belongs to a study of T cells after yellow fever vaccination. Findings and limits, study-wide: Detected again after the booster were most primary-vaccination clones, at 96% CD4 and about 89% CD8. A secondary response was less intense yet reached its peak sooner, at day 5 versus 15. From the bulk population, abundant clonotypes could contaminate and appear within FACS-sorted repertoires.

TCRdb passed the 5' RACE reads through MiXCR, listing each CDR3 protein once. The top ten hold around 15% of the sample, which has 450,000 to 550,000 distinct CDR3 sequences, 15% to 20% seen once. The chain carries TRBV9 and TRBJ2-1; D is uncertain. The input for sequencing was PBMCs, taken 15 days after the yellow fever booster vaccination. This receptor was identified in a man aged 25-40 years who received the YFV17D yellow fever vaccine. The CDR3 spells CASSVDGVSSYNEQFF. The CDR3 nucleotides read TGTGCCAGCAGCGTAGATGGGGTGAGCTCCTACAATGAGCAGTTCTTC.